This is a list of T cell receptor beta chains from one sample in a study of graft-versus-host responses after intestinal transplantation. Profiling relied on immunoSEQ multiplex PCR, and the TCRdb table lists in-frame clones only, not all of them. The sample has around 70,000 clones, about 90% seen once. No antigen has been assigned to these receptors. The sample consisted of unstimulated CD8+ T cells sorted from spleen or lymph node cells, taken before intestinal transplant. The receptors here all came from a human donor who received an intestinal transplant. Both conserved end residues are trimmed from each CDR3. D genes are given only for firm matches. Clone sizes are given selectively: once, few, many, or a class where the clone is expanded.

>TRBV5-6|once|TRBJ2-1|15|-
ASSEKPGLIIYNEQF
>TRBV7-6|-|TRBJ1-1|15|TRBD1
ASSFGDRGLPKVTAF
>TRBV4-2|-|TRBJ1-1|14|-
ASSQNPQGTPTEAF
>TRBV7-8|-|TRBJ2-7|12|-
ASSLEEGSYEQY
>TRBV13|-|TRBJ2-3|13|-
ASSLGGEVADTQY
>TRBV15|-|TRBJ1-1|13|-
ATSTTRQRNTEAF
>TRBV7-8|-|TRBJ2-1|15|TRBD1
ASSLDVLQGAYNEQF
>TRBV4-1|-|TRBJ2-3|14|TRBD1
ASSQDPVQGEGAQY
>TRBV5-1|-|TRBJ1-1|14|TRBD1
ASSTRQGRRYTEAF
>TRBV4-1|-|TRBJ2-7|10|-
ASSSQGHRVI
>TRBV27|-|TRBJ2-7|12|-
ASSVLRGAHEQY
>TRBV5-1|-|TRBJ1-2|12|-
ASSLGVATYGYT
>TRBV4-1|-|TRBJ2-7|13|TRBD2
ASSHRLAGPYEQY
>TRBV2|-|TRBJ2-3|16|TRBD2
ASSPEAGGDLLTDTQY
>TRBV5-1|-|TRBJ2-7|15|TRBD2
ASSPRPVAGPSYEQY
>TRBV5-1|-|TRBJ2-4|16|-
ASRRGGLGGMTKNIQY
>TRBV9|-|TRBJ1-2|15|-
ASSVEAPQGTNYGYT
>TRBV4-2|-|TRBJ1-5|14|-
ASSKGAGFSNQPQH
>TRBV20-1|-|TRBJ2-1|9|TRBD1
KDRGRNEQF
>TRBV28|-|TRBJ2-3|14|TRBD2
ASSLGRAGLTDTQY
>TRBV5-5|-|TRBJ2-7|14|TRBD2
ASSSPLLAGHYEQY
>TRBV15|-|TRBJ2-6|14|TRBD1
ATSSQTGNGANVLT
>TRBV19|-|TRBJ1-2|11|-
ASRVGRAYGYT
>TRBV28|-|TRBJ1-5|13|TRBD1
ASSFRDSFNQPQH
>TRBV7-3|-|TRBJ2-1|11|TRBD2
ASSLAGVNEQF
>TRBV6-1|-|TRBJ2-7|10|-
ASSSGRYEQY
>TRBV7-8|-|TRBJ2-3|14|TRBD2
ASSLVSSGASYTQY
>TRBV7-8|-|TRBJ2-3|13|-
ASSFSLALENTQY
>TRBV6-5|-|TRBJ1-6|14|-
ASSSTRGAYNSPLH
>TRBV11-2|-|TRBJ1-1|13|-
ASRTWGTGAPGRF
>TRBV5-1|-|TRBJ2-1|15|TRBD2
ASSFMGGTSGYNEQF
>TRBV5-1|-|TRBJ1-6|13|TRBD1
ASSLGTGGLSPLH
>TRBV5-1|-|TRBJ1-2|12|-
ASSLGRRRYGYT
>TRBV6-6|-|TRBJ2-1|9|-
ASSFRREQF
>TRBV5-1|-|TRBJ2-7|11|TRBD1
ASSSDRVGEQY
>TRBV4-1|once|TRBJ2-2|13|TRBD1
ASSQLKTGSGELF
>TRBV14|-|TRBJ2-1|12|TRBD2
ASHIGTSGIKQF
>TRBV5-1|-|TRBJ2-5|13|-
ASSFRSWHQETQY
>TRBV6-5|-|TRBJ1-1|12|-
ASSCLGGSTEAF
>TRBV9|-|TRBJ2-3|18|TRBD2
ASSLSAGLAGGRYTDTQY
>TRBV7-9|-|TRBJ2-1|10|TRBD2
ASSIGEGEQF